This TCR beta chain comes out of a study of control samples from healthy donors and cancer patients. The repertoire was sequenced with immunoSEQ multiplex PCR; TCRdb's copy has only in-frame clones and lacks some. The sample records just under 150,000 clones, more than 85% being singletons. This sequence was found in a man aged 25-45 years in good health. The material sequenced was blood.

CDR3 sequence: CASSDGYGYTF. DNA for the CDR3: TGCGCCAGCAGTGACGGCTATGGCTACACCTTC. The chain joins TRBV10-1 to TRBJ1-2; D gene unclear. This CDR3 spans 11 amino acids. CDR1 is WNHNN and CDR2 is SYGVQD in the germline V gene (reference sequence). The V and J ends lost 3 bases and 4 bases respectively, with 3 bases between them.